The rows below give T cell receptor beta chains drawn from one sample of a study of cytotoxic CD8 clonotypes in ibrutinib-treated CLL. Clones were sequenced by immunoSEQ multiplex PCR, and TCRdb holds only the in-frame ones, with some missing. The sample holds fewer than 30,000 clones, around two thirds seen once. Source: PBMCs, taken at disease progression, from a patient treated with ibrutinib. The receptor set was obtained from a human donor with chronic lymphocytic leukemia. CDR3s include the opening cysteine and the closing phenylalanine or tryptophan. The D gene is left open where the match is weak. Not all rows give a size; the values are once, few, many and, for expanded clones, a class.

D gene	clone size	V gene	J gene	CDR3 DNA	CDR3 protein
.	.	TRBV5-4	TRBJ1-2	TGTGCCAGCAGCTTGGGGGGTGGCGTGAACGGCTACACCTTC	CASSLGGGVNGYTF
.	.	TRBV5-1	TRBJ1-3	TGCGCCAGCAGCCCAGGATTCGGGGCTGGAAACACCATATATTTT	CASSPGFGAGNTIYF
.	many	TRBV19	TRBJ1-4	TGTGCCAGTAGTATTTCGGGGACAAATGAAAAACTGTTTTTT	CASSISGTNEKLFF
.	few	TRBV29-1	TRBJ1-2	TGCAGCGCGGACACGACAGGAATCTATGGCTACACCTTC	CSADTTGIYGYTF
.	.	TRBV5-1	TRBJ1-1	TGCGCCAGCAGCTTGGGTCCTCAGAGCACTGAAGCTTTCTTT	CASSLGPQSTEAFF
.	.	TRBV6-6	TRBJ1-1	TGTGCCAGCAGCCGGACCGCGTTTATTGAAGCTTTCTTT	CASSRTAFIEAFF
.	few	TRBV6-5	TRBJ1-5	TGTGCCAGCAGTTACCGGTGGGGTAATCAGCCCCAGCATTTT	CASSYRWGNQPQHF
.	many	TRBV9	TRBJ2-1	TGTGCCAGCGGGCGGGGGCCCGACCGCAATGAGCAGTTCTTC	CASGRGPDRNEQFF
TRBD1	medium-sized	TRBV7-9	TRBJ1-3	TGTGCCAGCAGCTTAGAGGGACAGGGAAACACCATATATTTT	CASSLEGQGNTIYF
.	.	TRBV15	TRBJ2-7	TGTGCCACCAGCAGAGACCAGGGTAGCGAGCAGTACTTC	CATSRDQGSEQYF
.	.	TRBV11-2	TRBJ1-5	TGTGCCAGCAGCTCCGGGACGTACAATCAGCCCCAGCATTTT	CASSSGTYNQPQHF
.	.	TRBV5-6	TRBJ2-5	TGTGCCAGCAGCTTGGCGGAGACCCAGTACTTC	CASSLAETQYF
.	.	TRBV10-3	TRBJ1-4	TGTGCCATCAGTGAGTCAGACAGCTTTAATGAAAAACTGTTTTTT	CAISESDSFNEKLFF
.	.	TRBV4-1	TRBJ1-1	TGCGCCAGCAGCCTGACACGAGACACTGAAGCTTTCTTT	CASSLTRDTEAFF
.	few	TRBV10-1	TRBJ1-1	TGCGCCAGCAGTTCGGTGAGGAACACTGAAGCTTTCTTT	CASSSVRNTEAFF
TRBD1	.	TRBV29-1	TRBJ1-1	TGCAGCGTTGAACGAGACAGGGGGCCGGGGGGCGCTTTCTTT	CSVERDRGPGGAFF
TRBD1	many	TRBV4-2	TRBJ2-3	TGTGCCAGCAGCCAAGGGCAGGGGGACACAGATACGCAGTATTTT	CASSQGQGDTDTQYF
.	.	TRBV9	TRBJ2-7	TGTGCCAGCAGCGCTGGACCAGATGGTGGCGAGCAGTACTTC	CASSAGPDGGEQYF
TRBD1	.	TRBV7-3	TRBJ1-2	TGTGCCAGCAGTCCAGGGACAGGAGCTGGCTACACCTTC	CASSPGTGAGYTF
.	.	TRBV10-3	TRBJ2-6	TGTGCCATTAGTTCAGGAGGCAACGTCCTGACTTTC	CAISSGGNVLTF
TRBD1	.	TRBV18	TRBJ2-7	TGTGCCAGCTCACCCGAGACAGGGGGTTCCTACGAGCAGTACTTC	CASSPETGGSYEQYF
TRBD1	.	TRBV2	TRBJ1-1	TGTGCCAGCACCCGACAGGGGGAGGGCACTGAAGCTTTCTTT	CASTRQGEGTEAFF
.	.	TRBV4-1	TRBJ1-2	TGCGCCAGCAGCCAAGAAGGGGGGGCCTCTGGCTACACCTTC	CASSQEGGASGYTF
.	.	TRBV29-1	TRBJ1-2	TGCAGCGTTGCCGAGGGGGACTATGGCTACACCTTC	CSVAEGDYGYTF
.	once	TRBV20-1	TRBJ1-1	TGCAGTGCTAACCCAGGGGCTGAAGCTTTCTTT	CSANPGAEAFF
.	.	TRBV7-9	TRBJ2-5	TGTGCCAGCTGTGGGGAGACCCAGTACTTC	CASCGETQYF
TRBD1	few	TRBV2	TRBJ1-2	TGTGCCAGCACGGCAGGGGGGGACTATGGCTACACCTTC	CASTAGGDYGYTF
.	.	TRBV19	TRBJ1-2	TGTGCCAGTACTCACGGGACCGCTCCCCGGCGGAGTGGCTACACCTTC	CASTHGTAPRRSGYTF
TRBD1	.	TRBV5-1	TRBJ1-1	TGCGCCAGCAGCCAGACAGGGGGCACTGAAGCTTTCTTT	CASSQTGGTEAFF
TRBD1	.	TRBV13	TRBJ1-2	TGTGCCAGCAGCTGGACAGGGTGGGCCTATGGCTACACCTTC	CASSWTGWAYGYTF
TRBD1	few	TRBV10-3	TRBJ2-1	TGTGCCATCAGTCGACAGGGTTGGGATGAGCAGTTCTTC	CAISRQGWDEQFF
TRBD1	.	TRBV18	TRBJ1-2	TGTGCCAGCTCACCCGGGACAGGGGGCGCAGGGAACTATGGCTACACCTTC	CASSPGTGGAGNYGYTF
TRBD1	.	TRBV5-6	TRBJ1-5	TGTGCCAGCAGCTTCTTGAAGACAGGGGAGAGCAATCAGCCCCAGCATTTT	CASSFLKTGESNQPQHF
.	.	TRBV27	TRBJ2-1	TGTGCCAGCAGTGGTGGCGGTTACAATGAGCAGTTCTTC	CASSGGGYNEQFF
TRBD1	few	TRBV7-9	TRBJ1-1	TGTGCCAGCAGTCAAACAGGGGGTACTGAAGCTTTCTTT	CASSQTGGTEAFF
.	.	TRBV6-6	TRBJ1-1	TGTGCCAGCAGCCCCGGACAGCATGAAGCTTTCTTT	CASSPGQHEAFF
TRBD2	once	TRBV11-3	TRBJ2-1	TGTGCCAGCAGCTCCCAGCGGGGGGGGGCTGAGCAGTTCTTC	CASSSQRGGAEQFF
TRBD1	.	TRBV6-1	TRBJ2-5	TGTGCCAGCAGTCAAGGACAGGGGGCGCTCGAGGAGACCCAGTACTTC	CASSQGQGALEETQYF
.	once	TRBV5-6	TRBJ1-6	TGTGCCAGCAGCTTGGGGCTACCCACGGCCCTCCACTTT	CASSLGLPTALHF
.	.	TRBV6-5	TRBJ1-1	TGTGCCAGCAGTTCCGGGACTTCGAACACTGAAGCTTTCTTT	CASSSGTSNTEAFF
.	few	TRBV19	TRBJ2-1	TGTGCCAGTAGTATAGCGGCCGGTGAGCAGTTCTTC	CASSIAAGEQFF
TRBD2	.	TRBV6-6	TRBJ2-7	TGTGCCAGCAGTTCCCACGGGGGGGCAGGCGAGCAGTACTTC	CASSSHGGAGEQYF
.	.	TRBV7-6	TRBJ2-7	TGTGCCAGCAGCCCAGTCGGGGGAAGCTCCTACGAGCAGTACTTC	CASSPVGGSSYEQYF
.	.	TRBV7-9	TRBJ2-1	TGTGCCAGCAGCTTCTCCGGCAATGAGCAGTTCTTC	CASSFSGNEQFF
TRBD1	.	TRBV4-3	TRBJ2-7	TGCGCCAGCAGCCAAGACCCCGGGACAGGGGGCTACGAGCAGTACTTC	CASSQDPGTGGYEQYF
TRBD1	.	TRBV9	TRBJ1-1	TGTGCCAGCAGCCCACTCCTTTCCGGGACAGGGGAGATCGGTGCTGAAGCTTTCTTT	CASSPLLSGTGEIGAEAFF
.	.	TRBV30	TRBJ1-4	TGTGCCTGGAACAGGGACGGAGAAAAACTGTTTTTT	CAWNRDGEKLFF
.	.	TRBV2	TRBJ1-6	TGTGCCAGTCAAGACAGGTTGAGCTCCTATAATTCACCCCTCCACTTT	CASQDRLSSYNSPLHF
.	.	TRBV19	TRBJ2-5	TGTGCCAGTAGTATAGGTGCGGAGGGGCTCCAAGAGACCCAGTACTTC	CASSIGAEGLQETQYF
.	once	TRBV6-5	TRBJ1-6	TGTGCCAGCACCCCACGGGAGGGCTATAATTCACCCCTCCACTTT	CASTPREGYNSPLHF
.	few	TRBV30	TRBJ2-1	TGTGCCTGGACTGACGGGACCGCAAGGGAGCAGTTCTTC	CAWTDGTAREQFF
TRBD1	few	TRBV7-3	TRBJ2-2	TGTGCCAGCAGCTTAAAGGGACAGGGCTTCGGGGAGCTGTTTTTT	CASSLKGQGFGELFF
.	hyperexpanded	TRBV7-8	TRBJ1-6	TGTGCCAGCAGCTTACGGGCAGGCCGCGATTCACCCCTCCACTTT	CASSLRAGRDSPLHF
TRBD1	.	TRBV19	TRBJ2-1	TGTGCCAGTAGGCGGGACAGGACATACAATGAGCAGTTCTTC	CASRRDRTYNEQFF
TRBD2	.	TRBV19	TRBJ2-3	TGTGCCAGTAGTATAGGGGCTAGCGGGGCGGATACGCAGTATTTT	CASSIGASGADTQYF
TRBD1	.	TRBV6-6	TRBJ1-5	TGTGCCAGCAGGAGGACAGGGGATCAGCCCCAGCATTTT	CASRRTGDQPQHF
.	.	TRBV15	TRBJ2-3	TGTGCCACCAGCAGAGGGTATACAGATACGCAGTATTTT	CATSRGYTDTQYF